These 11 T cell receptor beta chains originate from one sample sequenced in a study of tumour-infiltrating T cells in Burkitt lymphoma. The protocol was immunoSEQ multiplex PCR, while the TCRdb copy is restricted to in-frame clones and leaves out a portion. Seen here are around 17,000 clones, about 77% observed once, and the top ten hold 2.1%. The sample was tumor tissue. The receptors stem from a human donor with diffuse large B-cell lymphoma.

The V gene is TRBV27, the J gene TRBJ1-5; no definite D call. V lost 3 bases and J lost 2, with 8 bases in between. CDR1 is MNHEY, CDR2 SMNVEV, per germline (reference sequence). The CDR3 consists of 14 residues. The CDR3 loop is CASSFAERNQPQHF. Here the CDR3 DNA reads TGTGCCAGCAGTTTTGCGGAACGCAATCAGCCCCAGCATTTT.

J is TRBJ1-4 and V is TRBV4-3; D is undetermined. Germline V lookup: CDR1 LGHNA, CDR2 YSLEER. The CDR3 extends over 16 amino acids. The V end lost 0 bases, the J end lost 2 bases, and 10 bases lay between the germline ends. The CDR3 region is CASSQDGALTNEKLFF. The DNA for the CDR3 is TGCGCCAGCAGCCAAGATGGCGCGCTGACTAATGAAAAACTGTTTTTT.

This chain uses TRBV27 with TRBJ2-2, with D possibly TRBD2 on 6 matching bases. Trimming removed 11 bases from V and 3 bases from J, with 10 bases in between. Germline CDR1 is MNHEY and CDR2 is SMNVEV (reference sequence). This CDR3 contains 12 residues. The CDR3 DNA reads TGTGCCGTGGGAGGTTACACCGGGGAGCTGTTTTTT. It yields the protein CAVGGYTGELFF.

V usage is TRBV5-8 and J usage is TRBJ2-7, with D tentatively TRBD1 or TRBD2 (5 bases each). Trimming took 2 bases from V and 6 from J, leaving 18 bases between them. The CDR3 sequence is 15 residues long. Germline V gene data show CDR1 as SGHTS and CDR2 as YDEGEE. CDR3 loop: CASSLGTGRFPEQYF. CDR3 sequence (DNA): TGTGCCAGCAGCTTAGGCACGGGGCGCTTCCCCGAGCAGTACTTC. Drawing the rest from reference TRBV5-8 and TRBJ2-7, the complete variable domain is EAGVTQSPTHLIKTRGQQATLRCSPISGHTSVYWYQQALGLGLQFLLWYDEGEERNRGNFPPRFSGRQFPNYSSELNVNALELEDSALYLCASSLGTGRFPEQYFGPGTRLTVT.

This sequence joins TRBV6-1 and TRBJ1-5; a possible D gene is TRBD1 (5 bases). V was trimmed by 7 bases and J by 2 bases, leaving 9 bases between them. There are 13 residues in the CDR3. Germline CDR1 MNHNS, CDR2 SASEGT. The CDR3 bases are TGTGCCAGCACGGGGGGGGGCAATCAGCCCCAGCATTTT. This gives the protein CASTGGGNQPQHF.

The chain employs TRBV7-6 and TRBJ2-2; perhaps D is TRBD1 or TRBD2 (6 bases each). V lost 3 bases, J lost 5 bases, and 13 bases lay in between. The CDR3 is made up of 15 amino acids. Germline lookup yields CDR1 SGHVS and CDR2 FNYEAQ. The CDR3 here is CASSLGGWKTGELFF. In DNA form, the CDR3 reads TGTGCCAGCAGCTTGGGGGGCTGGAAAACCGGGGAGCTGTTTTTT.

In regard to this clone: One end of the junction varies from germline; a read error may be responsible. The gene calls are TRBV4-2 and TRBJ2-2, with 9 bases matching TRBD2. Germline V CDR1 and CDR2: LGHNA, YNFKEQ. The CDR3 runs to 17 residues. For the CDR3, the DNA is TGTGCCAGCAGCCAAGACGGCGGGGGGGCGAACATCGGGGAGCTGTTTTTT. It encodes CASSQDGGGANIGELFF.

V gene TRBV27 combines with J gene TRBJ2-6; TRBD1 is a possible D gene (5 bases). The V end lost 2 bases, the J end lost 0 bases, and 8 bases lay between the germline ends. The CDR3 is 16 amino acids. CDR1 and CDR2 from the germline V gene are MNHEY and SMNVEV (reference sequence). The DNA of the CDR3 is TGTGCCAGCAGTTTAAACAGGCTCTCTGGGGCCAACGTCCTGACTTTC. Its protein product is CASSLNRLSGANVLTF. The variable domain in full, completed from reference TRBV27 and TRBJ2-6, reads EAQVTQNPRYLITVTGKKLTVTCSQNMNHEYMSWYRQDPGLGLRQIYYSMNVEVTDKGDVPEGYKVSRKEKRNFPLILESPSPNQTSLYFCASSLNRLSGANVLTFGAGSRLTVL.

The count of this clone is one. The CDR3 spells CASETDRGNSPLHF. In nucleotides, the CDR3 is TGTGCCAGTGAAACGGACAGGGGTAATTCACCCCTCCACTTT. V usage is TRBV2 and J usage is TRBJ1-6, with 9 positions matching TRBD1. There are 14 residues in the CDR3. CDR1 is SNHLY and CDR2 is FYNNEI in the germline V gene. V trimming: 9 bases; J trimming: 6 bases; junction bases outside the gene matches: 6.

The V call is TRBV9, the J call TRBJ2-2, with 10 bases fitting TRBD2. This CDR3 is 16 amino acids long. Germline loops: CDR1 SGDLS, CDR2 YYNGEE. The junction had 4 bases not matched to a gene; V was cut back by 4 bases and J by 1 base. CDR3 bases: TGTGCCAGCAGCCCCTGGACTAGCGGGAACACCGGGGAGCTGTTTTTT. Translation: CASSPWTSGNTGELFF.

J is TRBJ2-1 and V is TRBV11-2; 10 bases line up with TRBD2. The length of the CDR3 is 11 residues. V was pared by 3 bases and J by 16 bases, with 3 bases of the junction left unmatched. CDR1 SGHAT and CDR2 FQNNGV come from the germline V gene. The CDR3 sequence: CASSFSGRFFF. The CDR3 DNA follows: TGTGCCAGCAGCTTTAGCGGGAGGTTTTTCTTC.